The entry below describes one T cell receptor beta chain. Its antigen is not known. The data were obtained in a study of response to subunit inactivated influenza vaccine. One entry per CDR3 protein results from TCRdb running MiXCR on the RT-PCR reads. The sample holds roughly 630,000 distinct CDR3 sequences; approximately 15% are singletons and the top ten take approximately 7.6%. Overall study findings and caveats: There was a suggestion from the authors that each seasonal influenza vaccination recruits few new T cells.

Per the germline V gene, CDR1 is MNHEY and CDR2 is SVGEGT. Between the trimmed V and J ends, which lost 7 bases and 2 bases, there was a span of 15 bases. This CDR3 contains 14 residues. The gene calls are TRBV6-2 or TRBV6-3 and TRBJ2-7, with D uncertain. The material was PBMCs from blood, obtained less than 15 days before vaccination. This sequence originates from a man aged 50-60 years who received an inactivated influenza vaccine. The CDR3 nucleotides are TGTGCCAGCACCTTCACCTTAGGAGCCTACGAGCAGTACTTC. It translates to CASTFTLGAYEQYF.